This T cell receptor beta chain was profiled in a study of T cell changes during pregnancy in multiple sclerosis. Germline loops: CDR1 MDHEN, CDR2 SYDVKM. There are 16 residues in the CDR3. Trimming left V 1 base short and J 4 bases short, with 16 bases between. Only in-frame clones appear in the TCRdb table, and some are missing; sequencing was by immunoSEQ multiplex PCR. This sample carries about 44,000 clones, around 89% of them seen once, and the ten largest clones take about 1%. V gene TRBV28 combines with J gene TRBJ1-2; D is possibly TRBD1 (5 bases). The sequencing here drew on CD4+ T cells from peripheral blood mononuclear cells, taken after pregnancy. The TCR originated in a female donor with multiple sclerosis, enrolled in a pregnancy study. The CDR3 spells CASSLFSQGLSYGYTF. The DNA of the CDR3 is TGTGCCAGCAGTTTATTTTCCCAGGGACTATCCTATGGCTACACCTTC.